This T cell receptor beta chain emerged from a study of CXCR3-negative and CXCR3-positive naive CD8 T cells. All TRB cDNA libraries came from 5' RACE performed with UMI labels. TCRdb re-called the 5' RACE reads and shows each CDR3 protein once, DNA omitted. The sample table includes approximately 100,000 distinct CDR3 sequences. The CDR3 has 13 amino acids. The sequence derives from a human donor in good health. Some clones in this sample may be carry-over from other donors' samples. The sample comprised naive CXCR3- CD8+ T cells from blood. Documented subset: CD45RO-CCR7+CD27+CD95- naive CD8+ T cells lacking CXCR3 (TNR3-). The chain is built from TRBV12-3 or TRBV12-4 and TRBJ1-5; TCRdb returns TRBD1, unconfirmable since there is no DNA. The CDR3 region is CASSLGGSQPQHF.